These T cell receptor beta chains were read from a single sample in a study of T cell responses to AZD1222 COVID-19 vaccine. Here immunoSEQ multiplex PCR was the method, and the copy in TCRdb shows in-frame clones only, minus some. The table has approximately 220,000 clones, about 92% seen once. The sample here was peripheral blood, taken on day 0 of MenACWY control vaccination. All receptors derive from an adult in good health. CDR3s include the opening cysteine and the closing phenylalanine or tryptophan. Fields, in order: CDR3 length, clone size, V gene, CDR3 protein. Size values are once, few and many counts, or a class for expanded clones, and some rows have none.

16	.	TRBV5-4	CASSLAKSGGAYEQYF
10	once	TRBV19	CASYHYGYTF
15	.	TRBV12-5	CASATGQGSTDTQYF
14	.	TRBV10-2	CASRVSGGPNEQFF
13	once	TRBV6-5	CASRRDKNTEAFF
13	.	TRBV5-1	CASSWDVNQPQHF
16	.	TRBV28	CASSPQGQGSHSPLHF
15	.	TRBV13	CASSSYRDSTDTQYF
11	.	TRBV30	CAWSIQGGYTF
14	.	TRBV6-1	CASSPIGTGNTIYF
12	.	TRBV5-1	CASSLADTEAFF
13	.	TRBV10-3	CAISESGVDTQYF
12	.	TRBV28	CASIGTGYGYTF
15	.	TRBV27	CASSLSPGQGEGYTF
13	.	TRBV6-1	CASSDRSNEKLFF
13	.	TRBV27	CASKDRVGEKLFF
15	few	TRBV3-1/TRBV3-2	CASSPRQSNVTPLHF
16	.	TRBV6-6	CASSWDRGSYNSPLHF
15	.	TRBV5-1	CASSLESSRGYEQFF
16	.	TRBV4-1	CASSQVEDRLNEKLFF
15	.	TRBV2	CASSERQGAGNIQYF
13	.	TRBV6-2/TRBV6-3	CASSRGAFYLQFF
15	.	TRBV19	CASSSTGTGYQPQHF
12	.	TRBV27	CASSRSGAPQHF
14	.	TRBV30	CAWSGGGSTDTQYF
12	.	TRBV5-4	CASSLAKAEQYF
15	.	TRBV4-1	CASSPQGSVTGGYTF
14	.	TRBV10-3	CAIGGGGNTGELFF
14	once	TRBV4-1	CASSQSGGNQPQHF
16	.	TRBV10-3	CAISIQGSGMNTEAFF
14	.	TRBV5-4	CASSSGQGHETQYF
13	once	TRBV27	CASRTSGANVLTF
14	once	TRBV6-1	CASSESIGRTEAFF
13	.	TRBV6-5	CASRGYSNQPQHF
14	.	TRBV6-5	CASSRGQGASEAFF
15	.	TRBV7-9	CASSPLRGGDTEAFF
15	.	TRBV5-4	CASIPFGALVETQYF
17	once	TRBV28	CASSPVGGLRSGNTIYF
12	.	TRBV9	CASCRGATEAFF
14	.	TRBV19	CASRLDRGEYGYTF
15	few	TRBV21-1	CASSILIRGNQPQHF
14	.	TRBV5-4	CASSWGRGGETQYF
13	.	TRBV7-2	CASSLSQSDEQYF
16	.	TRBV6-5	CASSYIVGVRSYEQYF
12	.	TRBV2	CASSAEVGGYTF
12	.	TRBV5-4	CASSLDEKEQYF
14	.	TRBV27	CASSLDRVRAEAFF
14	.	TRBV28	CASSLWGVAYEQYF
15	.	TRBV7-9	CASSLFAGVNTEAFF
11	.	TRBV6-5	CASRDSYGYTF
15	.	TRBV28	CASSLLLGGGYGYTF
14	.	TRBV2	CASSDARGHYGYTF
13	once	TRBV3-1/TRBV3-2	CASSQAENTEAFF